Detailed here is one T cell receptor (beta chain). V shed 6 bases and J 4 bases; nucleotides not matched to a gene: 15. This CDR3 has 17 amino acids. Germline CDR1 and CDR2: MDHEN and SYDVKM. The data are from a study of blood T cell repertoires in COVID-19. Study as a whole: Donors in the United States, Italy and Spain gave samples during acute or convalescent COVID-19. Sources were T cells, B-cell-depleted T cells, or PBMCs; the material itself was cDNA or gDNA.

The table came from immunoSEQ multiplex PCR; TCRdb's copy has only in-frame clones and leaves some out. The table has some 140,000 clones, approximately 88% seen once; the top ten hold about 5.5%. Allocation to cohorts depended on clinical history reported by the participants. This TCR was sampled from a man aged 35 to 55 with acute COVID-19. The source material was PBMCs or T cells enriched from blood (not recorded which). The rearrangement uses TRBV28 and TRBJ1-5; 7 bases line up with TRBD1. CDR3 protein: CASRPTGTVTLNQPQHF. The CDR3 DNA sequence: TGTGCCAGCAGGCCTACCGGGACAGTCACTCTAAATCAGCCCCAGCATTTT.